The 17 T cell receptor beta chains presented below share a single source sample, sequenced in a study of tissue T cells after allogeneic stem cell transplantation. Sequencing was performed with immunoSEQ multiplex PCR; in TCRdb, only in-frame clones are kept and a portion is missing. Among over 6,500 clones listed, roughly half were seen once. Time point defined: mouse harvest day 7 after allogeneic transplant. Each mouse received 10^7 T-cell-depleted marrow cells plus 10^6 splenic CD5+ T cells by tail vein. The source material was lymph node tissue. All receptors derive from a female BALB/c mouse given C57BL/6 T cells with graft-versus-host disease after an allogeneic hematopoietic cell transplant.

This clone was counted only a few times. Gene names are mouse gene names. With the read ending 1 residue before the CDR3 end, the germline J gene is used to fill in that end. The chain carries TRBV13-2 and TRBJ1-1; D call uncertain. V was cut by 0 bases and J by 0 bases, with 6 bases left in between. The CDR3 length is 14 residues. Per germline, CDR1 NNHNN and CDR2 SYGAGS (reference sequence). The chain's CDR3 is CASGDAAANTEVFF. The part of the CDR3 DNA that was read is TGTGCCAGCGGTGATGCGGCAGCAAACACAGAAGTCTTC.

This clone is medium-sized (0.01 to 0.1%) in the sample. Here the gene names and germline are mouse. The CDR3 is cut off 1 residue early in the read; its end comes from the germline J gene. This chain links TRBV16 with TRBJ2-7; 11 bases line up with TRBD2. Per germline, CDR1 SGHSA and CDR2 FRNQAP. The J segment lost 7 bases and the V segment lost 4 bases, leaving 6 bases of the junction unmatched. The CDR3 is 14 residues long. CDR3 amino acids: CASSYWGGAFEQYF. The part of the CDR3 DNA that was read is TGTGCAAGCAGCTACTGGGGGGGCGCGTTCGAACAGTAC.

Remarks on this clone: Gene and germline names: mouse. With the read ending 1 residue before the CDR3 end, the germline J gene is used to fill in that end. J is TRBJ2-3 and V is TRBV5, with 11 bases aligning to TRBD2. The J segment lost 1 base and the V segment lost 2 bases, leaving 2 bases of the junction unmatched. This CDR3 contains 16 residues. CDR1 is LGHNA and CDR2 is YNLKQL in the germline V gene (reference sequence). CDR3 DNA, as far as it was read: TGTGCCAGCAGCCAAAGGGGACTGGGGGGTGCAGAAACGCTGTAT. It is translated as CASSQRGLGGAETLY. The full CDR3 protein reads CASSQRGLGGAETLYF.

With regard to this clone: Gene labels here are mouse ones. The read is 1 residue too short to cover the CDR3 end, so that end is filled in from the germline J gene. This chain uses TRBV13-3 with TRBJ2-7; D ambiguous. V was shortened by 0 bases and J by 4 bases, with 5 bases between the two germline ends. Germline CDR1 and CDR2: NNHDY and SYVADS. The length of the CDR3 is 12 residues. This CDR3 is CASSDEGYEQYF. The CDR3 bases that were read are TGTGCCAGCAGTGATGAGGGTTATGAACAGTAC.

Points on this clone: Here the gene names and germline are mouse. The CDR3 goes on 1 residue after the read ends, and that part is filled in from the germline J gene. The chain joins TRBV1 to TRBJ1-4; D not certain. Looked up from germline, CDR1 is NSQYPW and CDR2 is LRSPGD (reference sequence). V dropped 4 bases and J dropped 0 bases, with 3 bases sitting between them. The CDR3 runs to 13 residues. This CDR3 reads CTCSEFSNERLFF. CDR3 bases read: TGCACCTGCAGTGAGTTTTCCAACGAAAGATTATTT. Supplemented by reference TRBV1 and TRBJ1-4, the full variable domain reads VTLLEQNPRWRLVPRGQAVNLRCILKNSQYPWMSWYQQDLQKQLQWLFTLRSPGDKEVKSLPGADYLATRVTDTELRLQVANMSQGRTLYCTCSEFSNERLFFGHGTKLSVL.

Comments on this clone: Mouse germline and gene names are used. The CDR3 reads CASSPGTGEGYEQYF. The sequenced part of the CDR3 DNA is TGTGCCAGCAGTCCCGGGACAGGGGAGGGGTATGAACAGTAC. The chain couples TRBV26 to TRBJ2-7, with 10 bases matching TRBD1. The CDR3 goes on 1 residue after the read ends, and that part is filled in from the germline J gene. V was clipped by 4 bases and J by 4 bases; unmatched bases: 7. This CDR3 region has 15 residues. Looked up from germline, CDR1 is KGHPV and CDR2 is FQNQEV (reference sequence).

Details on this clone: A read error likely explains this, since a far larger clone differs by one base. Any gene name here is a mouse gene name. The read falls 1 residue short of the CDR3 end, and the missing part is taken from the germline J gene. The gene calls are TRBV13-2 and TRBJ2-7; D remains unclear. The germline V gene encodes CDR1 NNHNN and CDR2 SYGAGS (reference sequence). This CDR3 is 12 amino acids long. V dropped 1 base and J dropped 4 bases, with 6 bases sitting between them. The part of the CDR3 DNA that was read is TGTGCCAGCGGTGATCCCAGTTATGAACAGTAC. It translates to CASGDPSYEQY. The whole CDR3 protein reads CASGDPSYEQYF.

Comment on this clone: Gene names and germline refer to mouse. Read coverage stops 1 residue before the CDR3 terminus; the germline J gene supplies the remainder. The V call is TRBV5, the J call TRBJ2-5; 11 bases match TRBD2. CDR1 LGHNA and CDR2 YNLKQL come from the germline V gene (reference sequence). Trimming cost V 0 bases and J 6 bases; bases outside gene matches: 2. CDR3 length equals 15 residues. CDR3 DNA, as far as it was read: TGTGCCAGCAGCCAAGAGGACTGGGGGGATGACACCCAGTAC. Translated, it gives CASSQEDWGDDTQY. The CDR3 in full is CASSQEDWGDDTQYF.

To note about this clone: The gene names here belong to mouse. The sequence runs out 1 residue before the end of the CDR3; the remainder is reconstructed from the germline J gene. The chain has TRBV26 and TRBJ1-3; D not certain. The CDR3 contains 15 residues. Trimming left V 2 bases short and J 0 bases short, with 8 bases between. Germline CDR1 KGHPV, CDR2 FQNQEV (reference sequence). CDR3 protein: CASSLPASSGNTLYF. CDR3 bases read: TGTGCCAGCAGTCTGCCAGCAAGTTCTGGAAATACGCTCTAT.

This clone has only a few counts. Gene labels here are mouse ones. The read is 1 residue too short to cover the CDR3 end, so that end is filled in from the germline J gene. The chain is built from TRBV5 and TRBJ2-7, with 8 bases matching TRBD2. Trimming took 4 bases from V and 6 from J; bases not matched to a gene: 11. Germline V gene data show CDR1 as LGHNA and CDR2 as YNLKQL (reference sequence). The CDR3 is 15 residues long. This CDR3 is CASSPPGWGGREQYF. Partial CDR3 DNA: TGTGCCAGCAGCCCCCCGGGGTGGGGGGGGCGTGAACAGTAC.

With regard to this clone: Gene names and germline match the mouse. The read terminates 1 residue ahead of where the CDR3 ends, so the germline J gene completes it. The chain joins TRBV12-2 to TRBJ2-5, with D hard to call. V gave up 0 bases and J gave up 0 bases, with 6 bases separating them. The CDR3 contains 14 residues. The germline gives CDR1 SGHLS, CDR2 HYDKME. The CDR3 loop reads CASSLSNNQDTQYF. The DNA read from the CDR3 is TGTGCCAGCTCTCTCAGCAATAACCAAGACACCCAGTAC.

This clone is deemed medium-sized. Each gene name is a mouse one. The CDR3 end lies 1 residue beyond the end of the read and is filled in from the germline J gene. This chain uses TRBV2 with TRBJ1-4; 7 bases map to TRBD1. After removal of 3 bases from V and 7 bases from J, the junction contained 5 bases not matched to a gene. Germline V gives CDR1 LGHNA, CDR2 YSYQKL. The CDR3 contains 14 residues. CDR3: CASSQYRGRERLFF. The CDR3 bases that were read are TGTGCCAGCAGCCAGTACAGGGGACGCGAAAGATTATTT. Full variable domain (rest looked up from reference TRBV2 and TRBJ1-4): DPKIIQKPKYLVAVTGSEKILICEQYLGHNAMYWYRQSAKKPLEFMFSYSYQKLMDNQTASSRFQPQSSKKNHLDLQITALKPDDSATYFCASSQYRGRERLFFGHGTKLSVL.

About this clone: The junction does not match germline at one end; this may be a read error. Gene names are mouse gene names. Read sequence stops 1 residue before the CDR3 end, and the germline J gene provides the missing end. This chain connects TRBV1 to TRBJ1-1; D ambiguous. CDR1 NSQYPW and CDR2 LRSPGD come from the germline V gene (reference sequence). This CDR3 is 12 amino acids long. CDR3 bases read: TGCACCCGCAGTGCAGAAGTGGGGAAAGTCTTC. Encoded protein: CTRSAEVGKVF. The full CDR3 protein is CTRSAEVGKVFF.

As to this clone: Mouse germline and gene names are used. The DNA read from the CDR3 is TGTGCCAGCAGTGATGCTCTGGGGGGGCGCAGTGCAGAAACGCTGTAT. Its protein is CASSDALGGRSAETLY. The whole CDR3 reads CASSDALGGRSAETLYF. The chain uses TRBV13-3 and TRBJ2-3; 10 bases align to TRBD2. The missing CDR3 end, 1 residue past where the read stops, is filled in from the germline J gene. This CDR3 is built from 17 residues. The V segment lost 0 bases and the J segment 0 bases; nucleotides outside the gene matches: 4. The germline gives CDR1 NNHDY, CDR2 SYVADS.

This clone was seen a few times. Genes and germline come from the mouse. Read coverage stops 1 residue before the CDR3 terminus; the germline J gene supplies the remainder. This sample includes further DNA sequences coding for the same CDR3. V usage is TRBV26 and J usage is TRBJ1-2; D not resolved. V was cut by 0 bases and J by 0 bases, with 2 bases left in between. The CDR3 covers 13 residues. Germline-derived CDR1 and CDR2 are KGHPV and FQNQEV (reference sequence). The CDR3 protein is CASSLSANSDYTF. CDR3 bases read: TGTGCCAGCAGTCTGTCGGCAAACTCCGACTACACC.

Points on this clone: The gene symbols are mouse symbols. The read ends 1 residue shy of where the CDR3 ends; the end is completed using the germline J gene. This sequence joins TRBV13-2 and TRBJ2-5; D ambiguous. V gave up 4 bases and J gave up 5 bases, with 5 bases separating them. CDR1 and CDR2 (germline): NNHNN, SYGAGS (reference sequence). The CDR3 contains 11 residues. This chain's CDR3 is CASGPRDTQYF. The CDR3 bases that were read are TGTGCCAGCGGTCCCAGAGACACCCAGTAC.

About this clone itself: Any gene name here is a mouse gene name. The read finishes 1 residue shy of the CDR3 end, and the germline J gene is used to complete it. This rearrangement joins TRBV13-1 to TRBJ2-7; D is unclear. V was clipped by 7 bases and J by 4 bases, with 9 bases between them. This CDR3 has 11 amino acids. The V gene's germline CDR1 is NSHNY and CDR2 SYGAGN. Incomplete CDR3 DNA: TGTGCCAGCGGTGTTTTTTATGAACAGTAC. This codes for CASGVFYEQY. The entire CDR3 is CASGVFYEQYF.